These 19 T cell receptor beta chains were all obtained from the same sample, sequenced in a study of blood T cell repertoires in COVID-19. Only in-frame clones appear in the TCRdb table, and some are missing; sequencing was by immunoSEQ multiplex PCR. This table has roughly 160,000 clones, about 85% appearing once. The sequencing sample was made of peripheral blood. These receptors originate from an older man with COVID-19, enrolled during active disease.

The chain uses TRBV7-2 and TRBJ2-7, with TRBD1 matching 8 bases. The V segment lost 5 bases and the J segment 2 bases; nucleotides outside the gene matches: 8. This CDR3 contains 15 residues. CDR1 is SGHTA and CDR2 is FQGNSA in the germline V gene. Here the CDR3 DNA reads TGTGCCAGCAGCCGGGACCGGGACAGGACCTACGAGCAGTACTTC. Translated, it gives CASSRDRDRTYEQYF.

The CDR3 reads CASSANTEAFF. CDR3 coding DNA: TGTGCCAGCTCGGCGAACACTGAAGCTTTCTTT. This sequence joins TRBV18 and TRBJ1-1; D gene uncertain. CDR1 and CDR2 (germline): KGHSH, LQKENI. CDR3 length: 11 residues. V was clipped by 6 bases and J by 1 base, with 3 bases between them.

The rearrangement joins TRBV19 to TRBJ1-5, with 8 bases matching TRBD1. Per the germline V gene, CDR1 is LNHDA and CDR2 is SQIVND (reference sequence). The CDR3 runs 18 residues. Trimming took 1 base from V and 2 from J; bases not matched to a gene: 10. As DNA, the CDR3 is TGTGCCAGTAGTATAGGGTACGACAGGGGAGTTCGCAATCAGCCCCAGCATTTT. Amino acid sequence: CASSIGYDRGVRNQPQHF.

The rearrangement uses TRBV9 and TRBJ1-2; 8 bases are shared with TRBD1. The junction had 5 bases not matched to a gene; V was cut back by 0 bases and J by 4 bases. The CDR3 spans 15 residues. The V gene's germline CDR1 is SGDLS and CDR2 YYNGEE. The CDR3: CASSVGTGMGYGYTF. The CDR3 DNA sequence: TGTGCCAGCAGCGTAGGGACAGGGATGGGCTATGGCTACACCTTC. Full variable domain (rest looked up from reference TRBV9 and TRBJ1-2): DSGVTQTPKHLITATGQRVTLRCSPRSGDLSVYWYQQSLDQGLQFLIQYYNGEERAKGNILERFSAQQFPDLHSELNLSSLELGDSALYFCASSVGTGMGYGYTFGSGTRLTVV.

The chain is built from TRBV28 and TRBJ1-4; weak D call: TRBD1 (5 bases). CDR1 and CDR2 from the germline V gene are MDHEN and SYDVKM. The CDR3 extends over 16 amino acids. Trimming left V 6 bases short and J 0 bases short, with 14 bases between. The CDR3 reads CASSLSGGATNEKLFF. Here the CDR3 DNA reads TGTGCCAGCAGCCTTTCCGGGGGGGCAACTAATGAAAAACTGTTTTTT.

This chain links TRBV7-8 with TRBJ1-5, with D maybe TRBD1 (6 bases). The germline V gene has CDR1 SGHVS and CDR2 FQNEAQ. The germline V and J ends were trimmed by 5 bases and 1 base, with 9 bases remaining between them. The CDR3 covers 14 residues. The CDR3 DNA sequence: TGTGCCAGCAGCGTTACAGGGAGCAATCAGCCCCAGCATTTT. Translation gives CASSVTGSNQPQHF.

The rearrangement joins TRBV5-6 to TRBJ1-6, with TRBD1 as a possible D gene (5 bases). This CDR3 region has 16 residues. Germline V gene data show CDR1 as SGHDT and CDR2 as YYEEEE. Trimming took 4 bases from V and 7 from J, leaving 18 bases between them. The CDR3 protein is CASSLPDTLGNSPLHF. The CDR3 DNA reads TGTGCCAGCAGCCTACCGGACACCTTAGGAAATTCACCCCTCCACTTT.

V is TRBV5-1 and J is TRBJ2-2; D is perhaps TRBD2 (6 bases). This CDR3 is built from 16 residues. The V gene's germline CDR1 is SGHRS and CDR2 YFSETQ. V was pared by 5 bases and J by 2 bases, with 16 bases between. The CDR3 here is CASRPPGLQNTGELFF. The CDR3 DNA reads TGCGCCAGCAGACCGCCGGGACTCCAAAACACCGGGGAGCTGTTTTTT.

This clone has a single count. This chain joins TRBV24-1 and TRBJ2-3; maybe TRBD2 (6 bases). The V gene lost 4 bases and the J gene lost 3 bases, with 13 bases spanning the gap. Germline CDR1 and CDR2: KGHDR and SFDVKD. The CDR3 consists of 15 residues. The CDR3 sequence is CATSDGGKGTDTQYF. The CDR3, as DNA: TGTGCCACCAGTGACGGGGGAAAGGGTACAGATACGCAGTATTTT.

The chain couples TRBV19 to TRBJ1-5; maybe TRBD1 (6 bases). V dropped 6 bases and J dropped 3 bases, with 9 bases sitting between them. The CDR3 length is 13 residues. Germline CDR1 LNHDA, CDR2 SQIVND (reference sequence). The CDR3 DNA sequence: TGTGCCAGTAGCCGACAGGACAATCAGCCCCAGCATTTT. Translating it yields CASSRQDNQPQHF. The whole variable domain, remainder taken from reference TRBV19 and TRBJ1-5, is DGGITQSPKYLFRKEGQNVTLSCEQNLNHDAMYWYRQDPGQGLRLIYYSQIVNDFQKGDIAEGYSVSREKKESFPLTVTSAQKNPTAFYLCASSRQDNQPQHFGDGTRLSIL.

J is TRBJ1-1 and V is TRBV10-3; D might be TRBD1 (6 bases). Germline V gene lookup returns CDR1 ENHRY and CDR2 SYGVKD. The CDR3 runs 13 residues. V shed 3 bases and J shed 1 base, with 6 bases lying between them. In nucleotides, the CDR3 is TGTGCCATCAGTGAACAGGGGAACACTGAAGCTTTCTTT. This codes for CAISEQGNTEAFF.

The CDR3 loop reads CASSLDGYEQYF. Here the CDR3 DNA reads TGCGCCAGCAGCTTGGACGGCTACGAGCAGTACTTC. The chain combines TRBV5-1 with TRBJ2-7; unclear D gene. Deletions cut 0 bases from V and 3 bases from J, with 4 bases between. The V gene's germline CDR1 is SGHRS and CDR2 YFSETQ. This CDR3 region has 12 residues.

This clone was seen more than once but under ten times. The chain recombines TRBV11-2 with TRBJ1-1, with a tentative D call TRBD1 (5 bases). Trimming left V 2 bases short and J 0 bases short, with 13 bases between. The germline V gene encodes CDR1 SGHAT and CDR2 FQNNGV. The CDR3 is made up of 16 amino acids. The CDR3 sequence: CASSLPGGGMNTEAFF. CDR3 in DNA: TGTGCCAGCAGCTTACCTGGGGGGGGAATGAACACTGAAGCTTTCTTT.

The chain uses TRBV7-3 and TRBJ2-1, with D maybe TRBD1 (5 bases). There are 13 residues in the CDR3. Trimming took off 0 bases at V and 7 bases at J, with 7 bases between the two ends. Germline CDR1 is SGHTA and CDR2 is FQGTGA. CDR3 nucleotides: TGTGCCAGCAGCTTAACCAGGGAAAATGAGCAGTTCTTC. Its translation is CASSLTRENEQFF.

The J gene is TRBJ1-3, the V gene TRBV7-9; D uncertain. This CDR3 contains 14 residues. Trimming left V 5 bases short and J 2 bases short, with 10 bases between. CDR1 SEHNR and CDR2 FQNEAQ come from the germline V gene (reference sequence). CDR3 DNA: TGTGCCAGCAGCGCTCCCGAGGCTGGAAACACCATATATTTT. This codes for CASSAPEAGNTIYF.

This chain joins TRBV28 and TRBJ1-3; D uncertain. CDR3 length: 14 residues. Per the germline V gene, CDR1 is MDHEN and CDR2 is SYDVKM. The ends were cut back, 6 bases at V and 1 base at J, with 10 bases in the middle. This CDR3 reads CASRSPGSGNTIYF. In nucleotides, the CDR3 is TGTGCCAGCAGATCCCCAGGTTCTGGAAACACCATATATTTT.

The chain uses TRBV5-1 and TRBJ2-2; D not certain. CDR3 length: 13 amino acids. CDR1 SGHRS and CDR2 YFSETQ come from the germline V gene. Trimming left V 6 bases short and J 1 base short, with 7 bases between. This CDR3 reads CASNRGNTGELFF. The CDR3 DNA sequence: TGCGCCAGCAATAGAGGGAACACCGGGGAGCTGTTTTTT.

The V and J genes are TRBV12-3 or TRBV12-4 and TRBJ1-1; D gene unclear. This CDR3 spans 13 amino acids. V was cut by 6 bases and J by 3 bases, with 11 bases left in between. The CDR3, as DNA: TGTGCCAGCAGCTTTTCGGCGGACACTGAAGCTTTCTTT. It is translated as CASSFSADTEAFF.

The V call is TRBV11-2, the J call TRBJ2-5, with 9 nucleotides matching TRBD1. The CDR3 has 14 amino acids. The trim removed 5 bases at V and 5 bases at J, leaving 6 bases unmatched. Germline V gene sequence: CDR1 SGHAT, CDR2 FQNNGV. CDR3 DNA sequence: TGTGCCAGCAGCCTACAGGGGGCCTGGGAGACCCAGTACTTC. Translated: CASSLQGAWETQYF. The full variable domain, its missing parts supplied by reference TRBV11-2 and TRBJ2-5, is EAGVAQSPRYKIIEKRQSVAFWCNPISGHATLYWYQQILGQGPKLLIQFQNNGVVDDSQLPKDRFSAERLKGVDSTLKIQPAKLEDSAVYLCASSLQGAWETQYFGPGTRLLVL.